Below, 19 T cell receptor beta chains from the same sample are listed, as sequenced in a study of blood T cell repertoires in COVID-19. Some clones are missing from TCRdb's copy, which holds only in-frame ones; the method was immunoSEQ multiplex PCR. The sample lists some 150,000 clones; 78% were seen once. Material: peripheral blood. These receptors came from a woman over 75 with acute or convalescent COVID-19.

This sequence joins TRBV4-1 and TRBJ2-3; TRBD2 agrees at 15 bases. The CDR3 is 21 residues long. CDR1 and CDR2 from the germline V gene are MGHRA and YSYEKL. V lost 2 bases, J lost 4 bases, and 16 bases stayed unmatched. In DNA, the CDR3 is TGCGCCAGCAGCCAATTTCACGCTCCGGGACTAGCGGGAGGTGGTGCAGATACGCAGTATTTT. Its protein is CASSQFHAPGLAGGGADTQYF.

This chain uses TRBV6-1 with TRBJ2-7; TRBD1 aligns across 10 bases. Germline-derived CDR1 and CDR2 are MNHNS and SASEGT. The V segment lost 3 bases and the J segment 3 bases; nucleotides outside the gene matches: 2. CDR3 length: 14 amino acids. The CDR3 sequence: CASSETGGHYEQYF. CDR3 sequence (DNA): TGTGCCAGCAGTGAGACAGGGGGCCACTACGAGCAGTACTTC.

This sequence joins TRBV11-2 and TRBJ2-7; 7 bases are shared with TRBD1. The CDR3 is made up of 15 amino acids. The V gene's germline CDR1 is SGHAT and CDR2 FQNNGV. V shed 5 bases, J shed 2 bases, and the junction held 9 bases outside the gene matches. The CDR3 loop reads CASSQPGTDTYEQYF. The CDR3 DNA reads as TGTGCCAGCAGCCAACCCGGGACAGATACCTACGAGCAGTACTTC.

The chain joins TRBV6-5 to TRBJ2-7; D perhaps matches TRBD2 (6 bases). CDR3 length: 14 residues. Trimming cost V 6 bases and J 1 base, with 13 bases left between them. The germline V gene has CDR1 MNHEY and CDR2 SVGAGI. As DNA, the CDR3 is TGTGCCAGCAGCGGGGGTGTTTTATCCTACGAGCAGTACTTC. It specifies CASSGGVLSYEQYF.

The V and J genes are TRBV18 and TRBJ1-1; D is uncertain. Germline assignment: CDR1 KGHSH and CDR2 LQKENI. Deletions cut 1 base from V and 4 bases from J, with 10 bases between. The CDR3 extends over 14 amino acids. The DNA of the CDR3 is TGTGCCAGCTCACCACTCTCGGGAGGCACTGAAGCTTTCTTT. It specifies CASSPLSGGTEAFF.

There are a few counts of this clone. The chain has TRBV18 and TRBJ1-2; D is undetermined. V lost 3 bases, J lost 5 bases, and 22 bases lay in between. The CDR3 spans 17 residues. Germline CDR1 KGHSH, CDR2 LQKENI. CDR3 nucleotide sequence: TGTGCCAGCTCACCCCCCGGCTCAGTGTCAGGCCATTATGGCTACACCTTC. It specifies CASSPPGSVSGHYGYTF. Supplemented by reference TRBV18 and TRBJ1-2, the full variable domain reads NAGVMQNPRHLVRRRGQEARLRCSPMKGHSHVYWYRQLPEEGLKFMVYLQKENIIDESGMPKERFSAEFPKEGPSILRIQQVVRGDSAAYFCASSPPGSVSGHYGYTFGSGTRLTVV.

This rearrangement joins TRBV28 to TRBJ1-2; D perhaps matches TRBD1 (6 bases). Trimming took off 7 bases at V and 1 base at J, with 13 bases between the two ends. Germline V lookup: CDR1 MDHEN, CDR2 SYDVKM. The CDR3 covers 14 residues. CDR3 DNA sequence: TGTGCCAGCACTTCGAACAGGGTTAACTATGGCTACACCTTC. Translated, it gives CASTSNRVNYGYTF.

The J gene is TRBJ2-1, the V gene TRBV18, with 7 bases identical to TRBD1. The CDR3 sequence is 17 residues long. Germline CDR1 KGHSH, CDR2 LQKENI. V lost 3 bases and J lost 0; bases outside the gene matches: 8. CDR3 DNA: TGTGCCAGCTCACCGTACAGGGGCGCGAACTCCTACAATGAGCAGTTCTTC. Amino acid sequence: CASSPYRGANSYNEQFF.

The V and J genes are TRBV3-1 (or the pseudogene TRBV3-2) and TRBJ2-5; D not certain. Per the germline V gene, CDR1 is LGHDT and CDR2 is YNNKEL (reference sequence). The CDR3 consists of 13 residues. The V gene lost 4 bases and the J gene lost 4 bases, with 10 bases spanning the gap. DNA for the CDR3: TGTGCCAGCAGCCCCTCGGAGCGAGAGACCCAGTACTTC. Translating it yields CASSPSERETQYF.

This clone was seen just once. The rearrangement uses TRBV3-1 (or the pseudogene TRBV3-2) and TRBJ2-7, with D perhaps matching TRBD2 (5 bases). Trimming removed 1 base at V and 6 bases at J, with 10 bases between. The CDR3 sequence is 13 residues long. The germline CDR1 and CDR2 sequences are LGHDT and YNNKEL (reference sequence). Here the CDR3 DNA reads TGTGCCAGCAGCCAAGTTCTCGGGGTCGAGCAGTACTTC. Translating gives CASSQVLGVEQYF.

The J gene is TRBJ2-2, the V gene TRBV5-1, with 8 nucleotides matching TRBD1. CDR1 and CDR2 (germline): SGHRS, YFSETQ. This CDR3 spans 16 amino acids. The junction had 6 bases not matched to a gene; V was cut back by 4 bases and J by 1 base. CDR3 bases: TGCGCCAGCAGCCAACAGGGGGAGCTGAACACCGGGGAGCTGTTTTTT. Its protein product is CASSQQGELNTGELFF.

This rearrangement joins TRBV10-2 to TRBJ1-3; no clear D. V lost 2 bases to trimming and J lost 0 bases, with 14 bases between them. The CDR3 is made up of 17 amino acids. Per germline, CDR1 WSHSY and CDR2 SAAADI. CDR3 DNA: TGCGCCAGCAGTGAGGGGTCAGGCCTAAACTCTGGAAACACCATATATTTT. Translating gives CASSEGSGLNSGNTIYF.

The chain recombines TRBV9 with TRBJ2-2; 7 bases line up with TRBD1. J was trimmed by 5 bases and V by 3 bases; bases with no gene match: 10. Germline V lookup: CDR1 SGDLS, CDR2 YYNGEE. This CDR3 region has 16 residues. The CDR3 spells CASSAPGQLGTGELFF. In DNA, the CDR3 is TGTGCCAGCAGCGCTCCGGGACAGCTGGGGACCGGGGAGCTGTTTTTT.

The V call is TRBV20-1, the J call TRBJ2-7; D is ambiguous. This CDR3 has 13 amino acids. The V gene lost 3 bases and the J gene lost 4 bases, with 13 bases spanning the gap. Germline V gene lookup returns CDR1 DFQATT and CDR2 SNEGSKA (reference sequence). The CDR3 loop is CSASSSKEYEQYF. For the CDR3, the DNA is TGCAGTGCTAGTAGTTCGAAGGAGTACGAGCAGTACTTC.

V usage is TRBV29-1 and J usage is TRBJ1-2, with D possibly TRBD1 on 6 matching bases. There are 12 residues in the CDR3. Trimming removed 7 bases at V and 4 bases at J, with 13 bases between. Germline V gene lookup returns CDR1 SQVTM and CDR2 ANQGSEA. The CDR3 protein is CSAGAMGYGYTF. The CDR3 nucleotides are TGCAGCGCAGGGGCGATGGGCTATGGCTACACCTTC.

Concerning this clone itself: This CDR3 is also generated by other DNA sequences in the sample. The chain is built from TRBV7-9 and TRBJ1-1, with D maybe TRBD1 (6 bases). The CDR3 extends over 15 amino acids. Germline values: CDR1 SEHNR, CDR2 FQNEAQ (reference sequence). V was trimmed by 1 base and J by 4 bases, leaving 13 bases between them. CDR3 in amino acids: CASSLGDILSTEAFF. The CDR3 region has the DNA TGTGCCAGCAGCTTAGGGGACATCCTGAGCACTGAAGCTTTCTTT.

The chain uses TRBV2 and TRBJ1-3; 7 nucleotides align to TRBD1. Per the germline V gene, CDR1 is SNHLY and CDR2 is FYNNEI. V shed 6 bases and J 2 bases; nucleotides not matched to a gene: 4. The CDR3 length is 14 residues. The CDR3 is CASSPDRAGNTIYF. DNA for the CDR3: TGTGCCAGCAGCCCTGACAGGGCTGGAAACACCATATATTTT. The whole variable domain, filled in from reference TRBV2 and TRBJ1-3, reads EPEVTQTPSHQVTQMGQEVILRCVPISNHLYFYWYRQILGQKVEFLVSFYNNEISEKSEIFDDQFSVERPDGSNFTLKIRSTKLEDSAMYFCASSPDRAGNTIYFGEGSWLTVV.

The chain couples TRBV7-2 to TRBJ1-1; possibly TRBD1 for D (6 bases). V was shortened by 0 bases and J by 11 bases, with 19 bases between the two germline ends. This CDR3 contains 15 residues. Germline CDR1 SGHTA, CDR2 FQGNSA. CDR3 in amino acids: CASSLAGGEAGRAFF. The CDR3 DNA reads as TGTGCCAGCAGCTTAGCAGGGGGGGAGGCTGGGAGGGCTTTCTTT. The complete variable domain, with remaining parts taken from reference TRBV7-2 and TRBJ1-1, reads GAGVSQSPSNKVTEKGKDVELRCDPISGHTALYWYRQSLGQGLEFLIYFQGNSAPDKSGLPSDRFSAERTGGSVSTLTIQRTQQEDSAVYLCASSLAGGEAGRAFFGQGTRLTVV.

The J gene is TRBJ2-7, the V gene TRBV28, with 7 nucleotides matching TRBD2. Germline V lookup: CDR1 MDHEN, CDR2 SYDVKM. The junction had 0 bases not matched to a gene; V was cut back by 10 bases and J by 3 bases. The CDR3 runs 10 residues. The CDR3 coding sequence is TGTGCCACGGGGGGCTACGAGCAGTACTTC. Its translation is CATGGYEQYF.